The text below deals with one TCR beta chain. The sample is drawn from a study of blood T cell repertoires in COVID-19. Study-wide context: PBMCs, B-cell-depleted T cells, or T cells provided the cDNA or gDNA that made up the material.

The junction had 13 bases not matched to a gene; V was cut back by 6 bases and J by 1 base. The CDR3 has 18 amino acids. Germline CDR1 reads MNHEY; CDR2 reads SMNVEV (reference sequence). Sequencing was performed with immunoSEQ multiplex PCR; in TCRdb, only in-frame clones are kept and a portion is missing. The sample carries around 300,000 clones, 88% recorded once. The chain employs TRBV27 and TRBJ2-1; TRBD2 agrees at 9 bases. This sequence was found in a young man who had recovered from COVID-19. Specimen: PBMCs or T cells enriched from blood (not recorded which). The CDR3 DNA reads TGTGCCAGCAGCCTAGCGGCTAGCGGGGCGCCATCCTACAATGAGCAGTTCTTC. Its translation is CASSLAASGAPSYNEQFF.